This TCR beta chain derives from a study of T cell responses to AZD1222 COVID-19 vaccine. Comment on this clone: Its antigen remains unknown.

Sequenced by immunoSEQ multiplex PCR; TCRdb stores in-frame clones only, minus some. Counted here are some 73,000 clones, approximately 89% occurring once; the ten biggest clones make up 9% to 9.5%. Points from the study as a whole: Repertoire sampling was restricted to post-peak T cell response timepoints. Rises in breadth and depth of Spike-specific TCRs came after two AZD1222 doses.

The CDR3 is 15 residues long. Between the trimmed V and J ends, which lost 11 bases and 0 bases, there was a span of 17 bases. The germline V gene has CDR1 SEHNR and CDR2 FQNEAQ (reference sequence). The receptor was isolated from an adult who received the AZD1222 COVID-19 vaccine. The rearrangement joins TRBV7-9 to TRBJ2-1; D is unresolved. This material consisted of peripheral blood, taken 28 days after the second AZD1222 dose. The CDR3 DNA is TGTGCCGCCCCCCTTTTCGTGGACTCCTACAATGAGCAGTTCTTC. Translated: CAAPLFVDSYNEQFF.